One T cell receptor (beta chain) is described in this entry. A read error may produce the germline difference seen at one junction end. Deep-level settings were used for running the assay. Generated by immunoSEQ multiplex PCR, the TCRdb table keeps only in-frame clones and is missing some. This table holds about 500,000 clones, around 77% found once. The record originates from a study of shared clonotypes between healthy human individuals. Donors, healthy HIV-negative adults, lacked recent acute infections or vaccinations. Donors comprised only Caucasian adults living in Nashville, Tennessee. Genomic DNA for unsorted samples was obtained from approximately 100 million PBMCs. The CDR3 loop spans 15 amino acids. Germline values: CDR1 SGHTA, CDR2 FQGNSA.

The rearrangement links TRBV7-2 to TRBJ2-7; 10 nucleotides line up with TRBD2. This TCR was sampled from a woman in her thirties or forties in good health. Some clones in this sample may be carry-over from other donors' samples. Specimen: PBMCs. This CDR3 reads CASNLAPAGGREQYF. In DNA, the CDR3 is TGTGCCAGCAACTTAGCTCCAGCGGGAGGGCGCGAGCAGTACTTC.